These 30 T cell receptor beta chains originate from one sample sequenced in a study of blood T cell repertoires in COVID-19. TCRdb keeps only in-frame clones here, not all; method: immunoSEQ multiplex PCR. The sample carries some 170,000 clones, 85% to 95% recorded once. The specimen sequenced was peripheral blood. The receptors stem from a woman aged 60 to 75 with COVID-19, enrolled during active disease.

This chain uses TRBV19 with TRBJ1-1; 7 nucleotides line up with TRBD1. The CDR3 has 15 residues. V was clipped by 4 bases and J by 4 bases; unmatched bases: 9. Per germline, CDR1 LNHDA and CDR2 SQIVND (reference sequence). This CDR3 reads CASSTHRGLSTEAFF. DNA for the CDR3: TGTGCCAGTAGTACCCACAGGGGTTTAAGCACTGAAGCTTTCTTT.

The rearrangement uses TRBV4-3 and TRBJ1-6; the D is unclear. Trimming left V 0 bases short and J 5 bases short, with 8 bases between. The CDR3 loop spans 15 amino acids. Per germline, CDR1 LGHNA and CDR2 YSLEER. CDR3 loop: CASSQDTANNSPLHF. CDR3 bases: TGCGCCAGCAGCCAAGATACAGCAAATAATTCACCCCTCCACTTT.

The chain links TRBV6-6 to TRBJ1-1; 7 nucleotides line up with TRBD1. This CDR3 has 12 amino acids. CDR1 and CDR2 (germline): MNHNY, SVGAGI (reference sequence). The V and J ends lost 6 bases and 7 bases, in that order; junction bases with no gene match: 5. The CDR3 DNA is TGTGCCAGCAGATCAGGGGGAGGTGAAGCTTTCTTT. This codes for CASRSGGGEAFF.

This chain joins TRBV7-2 and TRBJ2-1; the match to TRBD2 covers 14 bases. The CDR3 extends over 16 amino acids. Germline CDR1 is SGHTA and CDR2 is FQGNSA. J gave up 7 bases and V 1 base, and 3 bases lay outside the gene matches. For the CDR3, the DNA is TGTGCCAGCAGCTTAGATAGACTAGCGGGGGGGAATGAGCAGTTCTTC. Amino acids: CASSLDRLAGGNEQFF.

This chain links TRBV18 with TRBJ1-1; 7 positions match TRBD1. This CDR3 has 17 residues. Germline values: CDR1 KGHSH, CDR2 LQKENI. V was clipped by 3 bases and J by 4 bases; unmatched bases: 14. The CDR3 loop reads CASSPELTGSGTTEAFF. CDR3 DNA sequence: TGTGCCAGCTCACCCGAACTGACAGGGTCGGGGACCACTGAAGCTTTCTTT.

The V call is TRBV19, the J call TRBJ2-2; 7 nucleotides match TRBD1. The CDR3 extends over 15 amino acids. CDR1 is LNHDA and CDR2 is SQIVND in the germline V gene (reference sequence). The V and J ends lost 9 bases and 0 bases, in that order; junction bases with no gene match: 7. CDR3 nucleotide sequence: TGTGCCAGCAGACAGGGAAACGCGAACACCGGGGAGCTGTTTTTT. The encoded protein is CASRQGNANTGELFF.

The chain uses TRBV25-1 and TRBJ1-2; D remains ambiguous. Germline lookup yields CDR1 MGHDK and CDR2 SYGVNS. The CDR3 sequence is 15 residues long. The germline V and J ends were trimmed by 2 bases and 8 bases, with 18 bases remaining between them. CDR3 sequence: CASSELRPEIRGYTF. Written as DNA, the CDR3 is TGTGCCAGCAGTGAACTGCGGCCCGAGATAAGAGGCTACACCTTC.

CDR3 bases: TGTGCCAGCAGCTTGGCCGGGACAGGGGGCGAGAACACTGAAGCTTTCTTT. Residues: CASSLAGTGGENTEAFF. The rearrangement links TRBV5-4 to TRBJ1-1; 12 bases match TRBD1. Per the germline V gene, CDR1 is SGHNT and CDR2 is YYREEE (reference sequence). With 0 bases clipped from V and 1 base from J, the junction kept 4 bases outside the gene matches. This CDR3 comprises 17 residues.

The chain combines TRBV5-6 with TRBJ1-1; 7 positions agree with TRBD1. The CDR3 has 14 amino acids. The trim removed 4 bases at V and 4 bases at J, leaving 7 bases unmatched. Germline CDR1 reads SGHDT; CDR2 reads YYEEEE. The DNA of the CDR3 is TGTGCCAGCAGCCACTCGGACAGGCGCACTGAAGCTTTCTTT. The encoded protein is CASSHSDRRTEAFF.

The chain has TRBV2 and TRBJ1-2; 10 bases are shared with TRBD1. Germline V gene sequence: CDR1 SNHLY, CDR2 FYNNEI. Trimming removed 7 bases from V and 2 bases from J; junction bases left unmatched: 7. The CDR3 extends over 15 amino acids. For the CDR3, the DNA is TGTGCCAGCATGCCGGGACAGGGGTTGAACTATGGCTACACCTTC. This translates into CASMPGQGLNYGYTF. Full variable domain (remainder filled in from reference TRBV2 and TRBJ1-2): EPEVTQTPSHQVTQMGQEVILRCVPISNHLYFYWYRQILGQKVEFLVSFYNNEISEKSEIFDDQFSVERPDGSNFTLKIRSTKLEDSAMYFCASMPGQGLNYGYTFGSGTRLTVV.

The V gene is TRBV11-2, the J gene TRBJ1-2, with D possibly matching TRBD1 (5 bases). The CDR3 covers 14 residues. Trimming removed 1 base at V and 6 bases at J, with 12 bases between. The V gene's germline CDR1 is SGHAT and CDR2 FQNNGV. The CDR3 nucleotides are TGTGCCAGCAGCTTAGCGGCGGTGGGGCATGGCTACACCTTC. Translating it yields CASSLAAVGHGYTF.

This clone was detected only once. This chain connects TRBV5-1 to TRBJ2-7; no definite D call. The CDR3 has 8 residues. Germline V lookup: CDR1 SGHRS, CDR2 YFSETQ. Trimming took off 10 bases at V and 5 bases at J, with 4 bases between the two ends. The CDR3 DNA follows: TGCGCCTGTAACGAGCAGTACTTC. Protein product: CACNEQYF.

This chain connects TRBV5-5 to TRBJ1-5; 9 nucleotides line up with TRBD1. Trimming removed 0 bases from V and 6 bases from J; junction bases left unmatched: 7. This CDR3 comprises 16 residues. Germline V gives CDR1 SGHKS, CDR2 YYEKEE (reference sequence). CDR3 coding DNA: TGTGCCAGCAGCTTGGGACACACAGGGGGCGGTCAGCCCCAGCATTTT. Translation gives CASSLGHTGGGQPQHF. Full variable domain (missing parts from reference TRBV5-5 and TRBJ1-5): DAGVTQSPTHLIKTRGQQVTLRCSPISGHKSVSWYQQVLGQGPQFIFQYYEKEERGRGNFPDRFSARQFPNYSSELNVNALLLGDSALYLCASSLGHTGGGQPQHFGDGTRLSIL.

The chain combines TRBV5-5 with TRBJ1-5; weak D call: TRBD1 (6 bases). Germline V CDR1 and CDR2: SGHKS, YYEKEE (reference sequence). The CDR3 runs 14 residues. V lost 2 bases to trimming and J lost 5 bases, with 11 bases between them. The CDR3 DNA follows: TGTGCCAGCAGCTTAGCTACAGGGTATCAGCCCCAGCATTTT. Its protein product is CASSLATGYQPQHF.

The chain links TRBV6-2 or TRBV6-3 to TRBJ1-1, with 9 bases identical to TRBD1. Germline V gene sequence: CDR1 MNHEY, CDR2 SVGEGT. J gave up 0 bases and V 3 bases, and 5 bases lay outside the gene matches. This CDR3 region has 16 residues. CDR3 DNA sequence: TGTGCCAGCAGTTATCCCACAGGGGGCATGAACACTGAAGCTTTCTTT. This encodes CASSYPTGGMNTEAFF.

The chain uses TRBV6-6 and TRBJ1-5; D is possibly TRBD1 (5 bases). Germline-derived CDR1 and CDR2 are MNHNY and SVGAGI (reference sequence). The CDR3 runs to 14 residues. V lost 7 bases, J lost 3 bases, and 13 bases lay in between. CDR3 nucleotide sequence: TGTGCCAGCACTCAGGGTCGGCTCAATCAGCCCCAGCATTTT. It specifies CASTQGRLNQPQHF.

This chain joins TRBV19 and TRBJ1-5; D is undetermined. The CDR3 consists of 14 residues. V was cut by 4 bases and J by 0 bases, with 7 bases left in between. CDR1 is LNHDA, CDR2 SQIVND, per germline (reference sequence). The CDR3 loop reads CASSTDLSNQPQHF. CDR3 sequence (DNA): TGTGCCAGTAGTACAGACCTTAGCAATCAGCCCCAGCATTTT.

V is TRBV4-2 and J is TRBJ2-2, with 7 positions matching TRBD1. The CDR3 totals 17 residues. Germline lookup yields CDR1 LGHNA and CDR2 YNFKEQ. With 1 base clipped from V and 1 base from J, the junction kept 6 bases outside the gene matches. DNA for the CDR3: TGTGCCAGCAGCCAAGGTGATTGGGACAGGAACACCGGGGAGCTGTTTTTT. This encodes CASSQGDWDRNTGELFF.

The rearrangement uses TRBV11-1 and TRBJ1-4; unclear D gene. The germline V and J ends were trimmed by 1 base and 4 bases, with 10 bases remaining between them. CDR1 is SGHAT, CDR2 FQDESV, per germline (reference sequence). This CDR3 is built from 15 residues. CDR3 nucleotide sequence: TGTGCCAGCAGCTTAGGCGGCGCGGGTAATGAAAAACTGTTTTTT. It translates to CASSLGGAGNEKLFF.

V and J are TRBV19 and TRBJ2-2, with 9 bases lining up with TRBD2. The CDR3 extends over 16 amino acids. Germline CDR1 reads LNHDA; CDR2 reads SQIVND (reference sequence). V was clipped by 4 bases and J by 7 bases; unmatched bases: 10. CDR3 DNA: TGTGCCAGTAGTAGGGCTAGCGGGACCTCCGGCGGGGAGCTGTTTTTT. Its translation: CASSRASGTSGGELFF.

This clone was found once. This chain connects TRBV19 to TRBJ2-1; D perhaps matches TRBD1 (6 bases). Germline values: CDR1 LNHDA, CDR2 SQIVND (reference sequence). Trimming left V 3 bases short and J 4 bases short, with 10 bases between. CDR3 length: 14 residues. The CDR3 loop is CASSIQGPYNEQFF. The CDR3 DNA is TGTGCCAGTAGTATTCAGGGGCCTTACAATGAGCAGTTCTTC.

The genes are TRBV29-1 and TRBJ1-4, with TRBD1 identical over 9 bases. The CDR3 sequence is 15 residues long. Per germline, CDR1 SQVTM and CDR2 ANQGSEA. Germline trimming cut 1 base from V and 0 bases from J; bases unmatched to any gene: 0. CDR3 sequence reads: CSVEGTGATNEKLFF. The CDR3 nucleotides are TGCAGCGTTGAAGGGACAGGGGCAACTAATGAAAAACTGTTTTTT. The complete variable domain, with remaining parts taken from reference TRBV29-1 and TRBJ1-4, reads SAVISQKPSRDICQRGTSLTIQCQVDSQVTMMFWYRQQPGQSLTLIATANQGSEATYESGFVIDKFPISRPNLTFSTLTVSNMSPEDSSIYLCSVEGTGATNEKLFFGSGTQLSVL.

The chain is built from TRBV19 and TRBJ1-5, with a tentative D call TRBD1 (6 bases). CDR1 is LNHDA and CDR2 is SQIVND in the germline V gene (reference sequence). Trimming stripped 3 bases from V and 5 bases from J, with 20 bases between. The CDR3 spans 17 residues. CDR3 DNA sequence: TGTGCCAGTAGTATTACAGGCAGGGGCTCCCTTCATCAGCCCCAGCATTTT. Translation: CASSITGRGSLHQPQHF.

This rearrangement joins TRBV11-2 to TRBJ2-3, with D tentatively TRBD2 (6 bases). V was pared by 0 bases and J by 6 bases, with 7 bases between. The CDR3 has 13 residues. Per germline, CDR1 SGHAT and CDR2 FQNNGV. The CDR3 nucleotides read TGTGCCAGCAGCTTAGATGGGGGGGATACGCAGTATTTT. Its protein product is CASSLDGGDTQYF.

V and J are TRBV2 and TRBJ2-2, with 9 bases aligning to TRBD1. V shed 6 bases, J shed 5 bases, and the junction held 1 base outside the gene matches. The CDR3 is 13 amino acids. Germline V gene lookup returns CDR1 SNHLY and CDR2 FYNNEI. The CDR3 here is CASRTGGTGELFF. DNA of the CDR3: TGTGCCAGCAGGACAGGGGGTACCGGGGAGCTGTTTTTT.

The V gene is TRBV13, the J gene TRBJ2-7; tentative D call: TRBD2 (6 bases). Germline V gene data show CDR1 as PRHDT and CDR2 as FYEKMQ (reference sequence). V was pared by 4 bases and J by 0 bases, with 10 bases between. The CDR3 extends over 14 amino acids. In DNA form, the CDR3 reads TGTGCCAGCAGCTCCGGGGGTAGCTCCTACGAGCAGTACTTC. This sequence encodes CASSSGGSSYEQYF.

V gene TRBV6-5 combines with J gene TRBJ2-1, with TRBD2 identical over 8 bases. The CDR3 has 16 residues. J lost 8 bases, V lost 0 bases, and 9 bases had no gene match. Germline CDR1 is MNHEY and CDR2 is SVGAGI. The CDR3: CASSYSGGAGLYEQFF. In nucleotides, the CDR3 is TGTGCCAGCAGTTACTCCGGGGGGGCCGGCCTCTATGAGCAGTTCTTC.

V is TRBV5-6 and J is TRBJ1-1; the D gene is possibly TRBD1 (6 bases). The CDR3 runs to 17 residues. Trimming shortened V by 0 bases and J by 1 base, and 16 bases separated the two germline ends. CDR1 is SGHDT, CDR2 YYEEEE, per germline. The chain's CDR3 is CASSLGWGGQRNTEAFF. In DNA form, the CDR3 reads TGTGCCAGCAGCTTGGGGTGGGGCGGACAGAGGAACACTGAAGCTTTCTTT.

This chain connects TRBV12-3 or TRBV12-4 to TRBJ2-7, with 7 bases aligning to TRBD1. The CDR3 is 13 amino acids. The ends lost 3 bases at V and 2 bases at J; junction bases unmatched: 1. The CDR3 DNA reads as TGTGCCAGCAGTTTGCAGGGGGCCTACGAGCAGTACTTC. Protein sequence: CASSLQGAYEQYF.

CDR3 sequence reads: CASSKDRVGYGYTF. CDR3 nucleotides: TGTGCCAGCAGTAAGGACAGGGTTGGGTATGGCTACACCTTC. The genes are TRBV6-5 and TRBJ1-2, with 8 bases aligning to TRBD1. Germline trimming cut 5 bases from V and 5 bases from J; bases unmatched to any gene: 7. This CDR3 contains 14 residues. Germline assignment: CDR1 MNHEY and CDR2 SVGAGI.